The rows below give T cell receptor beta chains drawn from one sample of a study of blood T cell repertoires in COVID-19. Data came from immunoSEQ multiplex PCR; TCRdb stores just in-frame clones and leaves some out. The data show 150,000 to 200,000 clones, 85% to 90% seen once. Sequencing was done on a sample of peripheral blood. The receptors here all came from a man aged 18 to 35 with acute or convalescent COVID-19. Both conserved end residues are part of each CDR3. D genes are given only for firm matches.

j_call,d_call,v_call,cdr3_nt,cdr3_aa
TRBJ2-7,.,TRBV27,TGTGCCAGCAGTTTAGACGGCAGGCCATCGGGGGAGCAGTACTTC,CASSLDGRPSGEQYF
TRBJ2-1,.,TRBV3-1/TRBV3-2,TGTGCCAGCAGCCAAGAGCCAGTATCCTACAATGAGCAGTTCTTC,CASSQEPVSYNEQFF
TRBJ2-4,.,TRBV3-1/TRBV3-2,TGTGCCAGCAGCCAACGTGGAGATCCCCGGGGGGCCAAAAACATTCAGTACTTC,CASSQRGDPRGAKNIQYF
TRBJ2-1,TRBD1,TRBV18,TGTGCCAGCTCACCCGGGACAGGGGGCCGTTATGAGCAGTTCTTC,CASSPGTGGRYEQFF
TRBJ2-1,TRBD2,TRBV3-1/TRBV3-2,TGTGCCAGCAGACTGACTAGCGGGGGGTGGAATGAGCAGTTCTTC,CASRLTSGGWNEQFF
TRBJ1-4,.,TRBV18,TGTGCCAGCTCACCACGGGAGGGGTTGAATGAAAAACTGTTTTTT,CASSPREGLNEKLFF
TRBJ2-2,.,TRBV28,TGTGCCAGCCTTTCAGAAGGGCAGGGTCGGTCTATTTCCTACACCGGGGAGCTGTTTTTT,CASLSEGQGRSISYTGELFF
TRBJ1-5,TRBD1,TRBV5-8,TGTGCCAGCAGCTTGTCAGGGGGATTTAGCAATCAGCCCCAGCATTTT,CASSLSGGFSNQPQHF
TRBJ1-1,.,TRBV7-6,TGTGCCAGCAGCTTTCGAATGCCGGTAAACACTGAAGCTTTCTTT,CASSFRMPVNTEAFF
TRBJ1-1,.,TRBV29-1,TGCAGCGTTGAAATTCCAGGCCGCAAGACTGAAGCTTTCTTT,CSVEIPGRKTEAFF
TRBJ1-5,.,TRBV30,TGTGCCTGGAGTTTCGGGGAAGGTCAGCCCCAGCATTTT,CAWSFGEGQPQHF